This T cell receptor beta chain is drawn from a study of response to subunit inactivated influenza vaccine. Note on this clonotype: Antigen: not known.

TCRdb reprocessed the RT-PCR reads with MiXCR, giving one entry per CDR3 protein. The repertoire holds hundreds of thousands of distinct CDR3 sequences, with about 15% as singletons. General study points: Authors suggested that a seasonal influenza vaccination recruits few new T cells each time.

V trimming: 2 bases; J trimming: 0 bases; junction bases outside the gene matches: 2. The length of the CDR3 is 16 residues. CDR1 is KGHDR and CDR2 is SFDVKD in the germline V gene. The rearrangement uses TRBV24-1 and TRBJ2-3, with 9 bases that match TRBD1. The receptor's source is a man between 45 and 60 years old who received an inactivated influenza vaccine. The sample in question was PBMCs from blood, obtained less than 15 days before vaccination. This CDR3 reads CATSDYGQGSTDTQYF. In DNA form, the CDR3 reads TGTGCCACCAGTGATTACGGACAGGGGAGCACAGATACGCAGTATTTT.